This TCR beta chain originates from a study of metastatic and nonmetastatic thyroid tumors. V lost 0 bases, J lost 4 bases, and 6 bases lay in between. The germline CDR1 and CDR2 sequences are LNHNV and YYDKDF (reference sequence). The CDR3 has 13 amino acids. Nobody among the patients had been given any treatment before thyroid surgery. This clone was seen repeatedly, ten times or more. TCRdb re-processed the PCR reads through MiXCR. The sample contains about 85,000 clones, around 9.2% of which appear only once. Sequenced: blood. The gene calls are TRBV15 and TRBJ2-5; unclear D gene. The receptor's source is a female donor with papillary thyroid cancer or a benign thyroid nodule (not recorded which). Some clones in this sample may be carry-over from other donors' samples. As DNA, the CDR3 is TGTGCCACCAGCAGAGATCCCGCAGAGACCCAGTACTTC. It specifies CATSRDPAETQYF.